This TCR beta chain was sequenced in a study of T cell responses to AZD1222 COVID-19 vaccine. Across the whole study: Pooled samples include second doses given at about 4 or 12 weeks. General study points: Regions left unmutated in variants are reportedly the target of nearly half of spike-specific TCRs. At study baseline, merely six AZD1222 recipients were seropositive. Donor demographics were predominantly white British with a female majority; clonal diversity may be underestimated.

Generated by immunoSEQ multiplex PCR, the TCRdb table keeps only in-frame clones and is missing some. Here the sample spans 100,000 to 120,000 clones, 82% being singletons. CDR1 and CDR2 (germline): MGHRA, YSYEKL. Trimming took 1 base from V and 2 from J; bases not matched to a gene: 10. CDR3 length: 17 amino acids. As to this clone: Its specificity is unknown.

The TCR originated in an adult in good health. The J gene is TRBJ2-7, the V gene TRBV4-1; 8 nucleotides agree with TRBD1. Here the sequenced sample was peripheral blood, taken on day 0 of AZD1222 vaccination. The CDR3 sequence: CASSQGFGTGLAYEQYF. The CDR3 region has the DNA TGCGCCAGCAGCCAAGGGTTTGGGACAGGCCTTGCCTACGAGCAGTACTTC.